These 3 T cell receptor beta chains were all obtained from the same sample, sequenced in a study of Ad26.COV2.S vaccination and SARS-CoV-2 variants (dated by TCRdb to about 2021). The treatment or condition label of this sample denotes: roughly 20 received Ad26.COV2.S at low or high dose, single or two shots; about 5 received placebo; per-sample allocation not given. Repertoires of vaccine and placebo recipients were sequenced from samples taken on day 63 after the first injection. The library was prepared using the immunoSEQ multiplex PCR assay. What TCRdb holds here is the immuneACCESS table cut down to in-frame rearrangements. Part of the clones is not present; checked against another copy, under half of the missing clones reflect an unresolved V gene, and the others are unexplained. Within this sample are hundreds of thousands of clones, with around 89% of them counted one time only. The ten largest clonotypes hold 5% of the sample.

The specimen was peripheral blood, collected in a trial of Ad26.COV2.S vaccine versus placebo. The receptors derive from a person aged 18-65 years who received the Ad26.COV2.S COVID-19 vaccine or a placebo.

The V and J genes are TRBV12-3 or TRBV12-4 and TRBJ1-1; the D is unclear. V was shortened by 6 bases and J by 6 bases, with 14 bases between the two germline ends. This CDR3 is built from 13 residues. This CDR3 is CASRYSGGAEAFF. In DNA, the CDR3 is TGTGCCAGCAGATATTCCGGTGGGGCTGAAGCTTTCTTT.

This clone was recorded once. The chain is built from TRBV6-6 and TRBJ2-7, with 7 nucleotides matching TRBD1. Per germline, CDR1 MNHNY and CDR2 SVGAGI (reference sequence). The junction had 10 bases not matched to a gene; V was cut back by 5 bases and J by 3 bases. This CDR3 comprises 15 residues. Here the CDR3 DNA reads TGTGCCAGCAGTCCTGGACAGGACGGGGACTACGAGCAGTACTTC. Amino acid sequence: CASSPGQDGDYEQYF.

This chain links TRBV28 with TRBJ1-6; D is undetermined. Looked up from germline, CDR1 is MDHEN and CDR2 is SYDVKM. Trimming cost V 2 bases and J 5 bases, with 19 bases left between them. There are 18 residues in the CDR3. The CDR3 region has the DNA TGTGCCAGCAGTTTACTCCGACCCTACGGGAGGAATAATTCACCCCTCCACTTT. Its protein is CASSLLRPYGRNNSPLHF.